The rows below give T cell receptor beta chains drawn from one sample of a study of shared clonotypes between healthy human individuals. Data came from immunoSEQ multiplex PCR; TCRdb stores just in-frame clones and leaves some out. The data hold about 490,000 clones, with about 78% observed a single time. Sequencing was performed on PBMCs. Every receptor here comes from a woman between 35 and 50 years old in good health. Some clones in this sample may be carry-over from other donors' samples. The CDR3 runs from the conserved cysteine through the conserved F or W. A D gene is named only where the DNA matches it firmly. Size is stated for part of the rows, as once, few or many counts, or as a class when the clone is expanded.

V gene	clone size	J gene	D gene	CDR3 length	CDR3 DNA	CDR3 protein
TRBV5-4	.	TRBJ2-7	TRBD2	15	TGTGCCAGCAGCCAGGGACTAGCGGATACCTACGAGCAGTACTTC	CASSQGLADTYEQYF
TRBV27	.	TRBJ1-5	.	13	TGTGCCAGCAGTTTAAAGCTGCGGAGGCCCCAGCATTTT	CASSLKLRRPQHF
TRBV18	.	TRBJ1-2	TRBD1	16	TGTGCCAGCTCACCACCCACCGGGACAGGGGGCTATGGCTACACCTTC	CASSPPTGTGGYGYTF
TRBV7-2	.	TRBJ2-7	.	13	TGTGCCAGCAGCGGGGTAGCAGCTTACGAGCAGTACTTC	CASSGVAAYEQYF
TRBV5-8	.	TRBJ2-7	.	16	TGTGCCAGCAGCTTGGGAGCGGATCAAACCCCATACGAGCAGTACTTC	CASSLGADQTPYEQYF
TRBV15	many	TRBJ2-7	TRBD2	19	TGTGCCACCAGCAGAGCCCCGACTAGCGGGCCTATCCGCTCCTACGAGCAGTACTTC	CATSRAPTSGPIRSYEQYF
TRBV28	.	TRBJ1-5	.	15	TGTGCCAGCAGAAATGGGTGGCCGGGCAATCAGCCCCAGCATTTT	CASRNGWPGNQPQHF
TRBV18	.	TRBJ2-2	TRBD2	16	TGTGCCAGCTCACTAGGACTAGCTAAGAACACCGGGGAGCTGTTTTTT	CASSLGLAKNTGELFF
TRBV28	.	TRBJ2-5	TRBD1	13	TGTGCCAGCAGTACTGGGACAGGGTTCACCCAGTACTTC	CASSTGTGFTQYF
TRBV27	.	TRBJ2-7	TRBD2	14	TGTGCCAGCAGTTTTTCGGGAGGGCCCTACGAGCAGTACTTC	CASSFSGGPYEQYF
TRBV21-1	.	TRBJ1-1	.	16	TGTGCCAGCACCTGGGCAGGGGGAAGGGGGAACACTGAAGCTTTCTTT	CASTWAGGRGNTEAFF
TRBV6-1	.	TRBJ1-4	.	14	TGTGCCAGCAGTGACAGGGCGACTAATGAAAAACTGTTTTTT	CASSDRATNEKLFF
TRBV28	.	TRBJ1-4	TRBD1	15	TGTGCCAGCAGTTTTGGTGGGGGGACAGGTGAAAAACTGTTTTTT	CASSFGGGTGEKLFF
TRBV5-1	.	TRBJ2-7	.	16	TGCGCCAGCAGCTCCCTTGGGTTGACAGTCACCTACGAGCAGTACTTC	CASSSLGLTVTYEQYF
TRBV7-4	.	TRBJ1-1	.	12	TGTGCCAGCAGCCCCTCGATCACTGAAGCTTTCTTT	CASSPSITEAFF
TRBV7-9	.	TRBJ2-7	TRBD1	15	TGTGCCAGCAGCTTAGCGGATGACAGGGGTTACGAGCAGTACTTC	CASSLADDRGYEQYF
TRBV11-3	.	TRBJ2-1	TRBD2	16	TGTGCCAGCAGCTTAGGACCTAGCGGGAGCCACAATGAGCAGTTCTTC	CASSLGPSGSHNEQFF
TRBV2	once	TRBJ2-2	.	13	TGTGCCAGCAGCCAGGGGTACACCGGGGAGCTGTTTTTT	CASSQGYTGELFF
TRBV19	.	TRBJ2-2	.	16	TGTGCCAGTAGTTGGTGGGGGACATTGAACACCGGGGAGCTGTTTTTT	CASSWWGTLNTGELFF
TRBV25-1	.	TRBJ2-1	.	16	TGTGCCAGCAGTGATTCGGACCGGGGGAATTACAATGAGCAGTTCTTC	CASSDSDRGNYNEQFF
TRBV7-9	.	TRBJ2-7	.	15	TGTGCCAGCAGCCCTCCGGGGGTAATGGCGAGCGAGCAGTACTTC	CASSPPGVMASEQYF
TRBV6-5	.	TRBJ2-2	.	15	TGTGCCAGCAAACAGAGCCCGGTGAACACCGGGGAGCTGTTTTTT	CASKQSPVNTGELFF
TRBV11-2	.	TRBJ2-5	.	11	TGTGCCAGCCAGACTATAGAGACCCAGTACTTC	CASQTIETQYF
TRBV6-4	.	TRBJ2-1	.	15	TGTGCCAGCAGTGAAGACTCGGGGCCCACGGATGAGCAGTTCTTC	CASSEDSGPTDEQFF
TRBV9	.	TRBJ2-1	.	15	TGTGCCAGCAGCCGTCGGGGCAGCTCCTACAATGAGCAGTTCTTC	CASSRRGSSYNEQFF
TRBV6-1	once	TRBJ2-7	.	16	TGTGCCAGCATTGGAGCCGGGCGTAGAAGCTCCTACGAGCAGTACTTC	CASIGAGRRSSYEQYF
TRBV5-1	.	TRBJ2-5	.	15	TGCGCCAGCAGCTTAACAAGACAGCTACAAGAGACCCAGTACTTC	CASSLTRQLQETQYF
TRBV18	.	TRBJ1-1	.	13	TGTGCCAGCTCACCGCAAAAGAACACTGAAGCTTTCTTT	CASSPQKNTEAFF
TRBV21-1	few	TRBJ2-7	.	12	TGTGCCAGCAGCAAAGACGGGGACGAGCAGTACTTC	CASSKDGDEQYF